This T cell receptor (beta chain) was sequenced for a study of shared clonotypes between healthy human individuals. The study, taken as a whole, reports: Clonotypes not shared had lower generation probabilities than those common to all four donors.

It was roughly 200 ng DNA, around 33,000 T cell genomes, that sorted-subset replicate PCRs used. The protocol was immunoSEQ multiplex PCR, while the TCRdb copy is restricted to in-frame clones and leaves out a portion. In the table there are over a million clones, roughly 95% of which are singletons. CDR1 is SGHTA, CDR2 FQGNSA, per germline. With V trimmed by 5 bases and J by 4 bases, 16 bases remained unmatched. The CDR3 loop spans 17 amino acids. Regarding this clone: The antigen is not known.

The chain couples TRBV7-2 to TRBJ2-7; the match to TRBD1 covers 8 bases. The source material was naive CD4+ T cells sorted from blood. Regarding subset: CD45RA+ positively selected. The sequence was collected from a man aged 25 to 40 in good health. CDR3 sequence (DNA): TGTGCCAGCAGCCCCGGGAGTGGGGCAGGGGGCGGGTACGAGCAGTACTTC. This codes for CASSPGSGAGGGYEQYF.